Each of the 19 T cell receptor beta chains below was sequenced from the same sample in a study of blood T cells in healthy people across ages. Primed by a sample-barcoded 5' primer and a J-beta primer mix, a second PCR proceeded for roughly 6 to 12 cycles. TCRdb processed the 5' RACE reads anew with MiXCR; each CDR3 protein has one entry. The profile shows hundreds of thousands of distinct CDR3 sequences, roughly 32% of them singletons. The source material was blood. The receptors come from a woman aged 80 or over in good health.

There are many counts of this clonotype. The chain uses TRBV12-3 or TRBV12-4 and TRBJ2-1, with 10 positions matching TRBD2. Trimming took 2 bases from V and 8 from J; bases not matched to a gene: 6. The CDR3 is 15 residues long. As DNA, the CDR3 is TGTGCCAGCAGTTTACTAGCGGGGGCCAATGATGAGCAGTTCTTC. This sequence encodes CASSLLAGANDEQFF.

There are many counts of this clonotype. This chain links TRBV6-2 or TRBV6-3 with TRBJ1-1, with D perhaps TRBD1 (5 bases). V lost 6 bases and J 10 bases, leaving 15 bases between the germline ends. Germline assignment: CDR1 MNHEY and CDR2 SVGEGT. The CDR3 is 12 residues long. CDR3 in amino acids: CASRPGGPRAFF. Here the CDR3 DNA reads TGTGCCAGCAGACCGGGGGGTCCACGAGCTTTCTTT.

This clonotype was seen only a few times. This rearrangement joins TRBV12-5 to TRBJ2-3; 10 bases match TRBD1. CDR3 length equals 17 residues. With 2 bases clipped from V and 2 bases from J, the junction kept 7 bases outside the gene matches. Germline CDR1 reads LGHNT; CDR2 reads FRNRAP. The CDR3 protein is CASGLRDRGRNTDTQYF. The CDR3 nucleotides are TGTGCTAGTGGTTTGCGGGACAGGGGCCGGAACACAGATACGCAGTATTTT.

The CDR3, as DNA: TGTGCCAGCAGCGCCTTTAGCGGGGGGCCCAGGGATACGCAGTATTTT. It translates to CASSAFSGGPRDTQYF. This rearrangement joins TRBV7-9 to TRBJ2-3; the match to TRBD2 covers 10 bases. Germline V gives CDR1 SEHNR, CDR2 FQNEAQ (reference sequence). The CDR3 consists of 16 residues. With V trimmed by 5 bases and J by 6 bases, 11 bases remained unmatched.

The rearrangement uses TRBV7-2 and TRBJ2-3; 15 nucleotides line up with TRBD2. The CDR3 is 15 residues long. Unmatched junction bases numbered 1, after V lost 1 base and J lost 8 bases. Germline loops: CDR1 SGHTA, CDR2 FQGNSA. CDR3 bases: TGTGCCAGCAGCTTAGGGACTAGCGGGAGGGTTACGCAGTATTTT. Amino acids: CASSLGTSGRVTQYF.

This clonotype was observed at least ten times. The chain recombines TRBV9 with TRBJ2-3; TRBD1 aligns across 7 bases. Germline values: CDR1 SGDLS, CDR2 YYNGEE. This CDR3 has 15 residues. V shed 0 bases and J 2 bases; nucleotides not matched to a gene: 3. CDR3 sequence reads: CASSVAGQNTDTQYF. CDR3 DNA: TGTGCCAGCAGCGTAGCGGGACAGAACACAGATACGCAGTATTTT.

The rearrangement links TRBV9 to TRBJ2-7, with D perhaps assigned TRBD1 or TRBD2 (5 bases each). Trimming stripped 4 bases from V and 7 bases from J, with 21 bases between. Looked up from germline, CDR1 is SGDLS and CDR2 is YYNGEE. The CDR3 contains 15 residues. In DNA, the CDR3 is TGTGCCAGCAGCTCAGCCCCATGGGGGTGGAATGAGCAGTACTTC. Its translation: CASSSAPWGWNEQYF.

The table lists this clonotype with a few counts. The rearrangement uses TRBV2 and TRBJ1-6; D ambiguous. Germline V lookup: CDR1 SNHLY, CDR2 FYNNEI. CDR3 length equals 14 residues. V lost 8 bases and J lost 5, with 13 bases in between. CDR3 DNA sequence: TGTGCCAGCCGAGGGCTAGGGAATAATTCACCCCTCCACTTT. This encodes CASRGLGNNSPLHF.

This clonotype was seen many times. This may be a read error: a much more frequent sequence differs by one nucleotide. The chain is built from TRBV29-1 and TRBJ2-1; 9 bases agree with TRBD1. Germline trimming cut 7 bases from V and 7 bases from J; bases unmatched to any gene: 11. This CDR3 contains 14 residues. Germline V CDR1 and CDR2: SQVTM, ANQGSEA. The CDR3 is CSGLPGQGMNEQFF. CDR3 DNA: TGCAGCGGCCTCCCGGGACAGGGCATGAATGAGCAGTTCTTC.

The chain has TRBV5-1 and TRBJ2-1; D is perhaps TRBD1 (6 bases). Trimming took off 6 bases at V and 7 bases at J, with 14 bases between the two ends. Per the germline V gene, CDR1 is SGHRS and CDR2 is YFSETQ. The CDR3 consists of 13 residues. In DNA form, the CDR3 reads TGCGCCAGCACACAGGGTAGTGGAAATGAGCAGTTCTTC. Translated, it gives CASTQGSGNEQFF.

This clonotype occurred a few times. This chain uses TRBV7-9 with TRBJ1-5; D unresolved. Germline loops: CDR1 SEHNR, CDR2 FQNEAQ (reference sequence). The length of the CDR3 is 14 residues. Between the trimmed V and J ends, which lost 6 bases and 3 bases, there was a span of 12 bases. CDR3 nucleotide sequence: TGTGCCAGCAGAACTGGCGGGGACAATCAGCCCCAGCATTTT. Its translation: CASRTGGDNQPQHF. Looking up the rest from reference TRBV7-9 and TRBJ1-5 gives the full variable domain: DTGVSQNPRHKITKRGQNVTFRCDPISEHNRLYWYRQTLGQGPEFLTYFQNEAQLEKSRLLSDRFSAERPKGSFSTLEIQRTEQGDSAMYLCASRTGGDNQPQHFGDGTRLSIL.

This clonotype was picked up many times. The chain carries TRBV20-1 and TRBJ2-5; 11 bases map to TRBD1. The CDR3 has 11 residues. Unmatched junction bases numbered 0, after V lost 7 bases and J lost 5 bases. Germline V CDR1 and CDR2: DFQATT, SNEGSKA (reference sequence). CDR3 DNA: TGCAGTGGGACAGGGGGCGAGACCCAGTACTTC. Translation gives CSGTGGETQYF.

This clonotype was seen ten or more times. The chain combines TRBV4-3 with TRBJ1-4; maybe TRBD1 (5 bases). CDR1 and CDR2 from the germline V gene are LGHNA and YSLEER. The V and J ends lost 1 base and 5 bases respectively, with 11 bases between them. This CDR3 region has 15 residues. The CDR3 nucleotides read TGCGCCAGCAGCCAAGTGTGGGGACGAAATGAAAAACTGTTTTTT. Its protein is CASSQVWGRNEKLFF.

This clonotype has ten or more counts. V gene TRBV29-1 combines with J gene TRBJ2-7, with unresolved D. V was clipped by 0 bases and J by 1 base, with 4 bases between them. The CDR3 has 12 residues. Germline assignment: CDR1 SQVTM and CDR2 ANQGSEA. The CDR3 nucleotides read TGCAGCGTTGAAGAAGCTTCCTACGAGCAGTACTTC. This encodes CSVEEASYEQYF.

Remarks on this clonotype: A much larger clone is a single base away; this may be a read error. This chain uses TRBV7-6 with TRBJ1-4; TRBD1 might be the D (6 bases). CDR1 is SGHVS and CDR2 is FNYEAQ in the germline V gene. The CDR3 totals 14 residues. CDR3: CAGSAPGTREKLFF. The CDR3, as DNA: TGTGCCGGCAGCGCCCCCGGGACAAGGGAAAAACTGTTTTTT.

This clonotype was seen more than once but under ten times. The chain joins TRBV28 to TRBJ2-5; TRBD1 matches 7 bases. Germline-derived CDR1 and CDR2 are MDHEN and SYDVKM. V was clipped by 5 bases and J by 5 bases; unmatched bases: 11. The CDR3 contains 15 residues. The CDR3 region has the DNA TGTGCCAGCAGTAGTACCCGGGACAGAGGGGAGACCCAGTACTTC. As protein: CASSSTRDRGETQYF.

This clonotype came up many times. V gene TRBV20-1 combines with J gene TRBJ2-5, with 11 nucleotides matching TRBD1. V dropped 1 base and J dropped 2; count of bases not matched to a gene: 6. Germline CDR1 and CDR2: DFQATT and SNEGSKA (reference sequence). This CDR3 has 16 amino acids. The CDR3 is CSARGRGQGDQETQYF. The CDR3 bases are TGCAGTGCTAGAGGAAGGGGACAGGGGGATCAAGAGACCCAGTACTTC.

This clonotype came up a few times. This CDR3 reads CASSSQGVAGELFF. The CDR3 region has the DNA TGTGCCAGCAGCTCACAGGGGGTGGCCGGGGAGCTGTTTTTT. V gene TRBV11-2 combines with J gene TRBJ2-2; TRBD1 agrees at 8 bases. The CDR3 length is 14 residues. V lost 4 bases, J lost 6 bases, and 4 bases stayed unmatched. The germline V gene has CDR1 SGHAT and CDR2 FQNNGV.

This clonotype has a count of ten or more. This chain joins TRBV28 and TRBJ2-7; D not resolved. CDR1 is MDHEN and CDR2 is SYDVKM in the germline V gene. CDR3 length: 15 amino acids. Trimming removed 5 bases from V and 3 bases from J, with 17 bases in between. The CDR3 loop is CASSPPRTFFYEQYF. CDR3 nucleotide sequence: TGTGCCAGCAGTCCCCCGCGGACGTTCTTCTACGAGCAGTACTTC.